The 26 T cell receptor beta chains below were found in one sample sequenced in a study of radiation and T cells in renal cell carcinoma. Time point given: blood 4 weeks post-SBRT, at nephrectomy. The treatment denotes: 15 Gy SBRT to primary tumor, nephrectomy 4 weeks later. Repertoires were generated with immunoSEQ multiplex PCR, while TCRdb's copy carries only in-frame clones and drops some. The table shows some 81,000 clones, with roughly nine tenths occurring only once. Sequences were derived from blood, sampled from a patient whose treatment included radiotherapy and nephrectomy. The receptors were gathered from a woman aged 70 to 79 with renal cell carcinoma.

The gene calls are TRBV4-2 and TRBJ1-2; tentatively, D is TRBD1 (5 bases). This CDR3 region has 14 residues. CDR1 LGHNA and CDR2 YNFKEQ come from the germline V gene. V was pared by 1 base and J by 5 bases, with 11 bases between. The CDR3 reads CASSQARWGYGYTF. The CDR3 nucleotides are TGTGCCAGCAGCCAAGCAAGGTGGGGGTATGGCTACACCTTC.

The gene calls are TRBV27 and TRBJ2-7; 9 bases align to TRBD1. J gave up 3 bases and V 3 bases, and 3 bases lay outside the gene matches. In germline, CDR1 is MNHEY, CDR2 SMNVEV (reference sequence). This CDR3 is 14 amino acids long. The CDR3 DNA follows: TGTGCCAGCAGTTTGGGACAGGGCCTCTACGAGCAGTACTTC. It encodes CASSLGQGLYEQYF.

Here the CDR3 reads CASSSPTGSGNTIYF. In DNA form, the CDR3 reads TGTGCCAGTAGTTCGCCGACAGGGTCTGGAAACACCATATATTTT. V is TRBV19 and J is TRBJ1-3; TRBD1 aligns across 7 bases. The CDR3 covers 15 residues. J was trimmed by 1 base and V by 5 bases; bases with no gene match: 5. The germline V gene encodes CDR1 LNHDA and CDR2 SQIVND (reference sequence).

J is TRBJ2-2 and V is TRBV28, with 8 positions matching TRBD1. V lost 3 bases, J lost 2 bases, and 5 bases stayed unmatched. CDR1 is MDHEN and CDR2 is SYDVKM in the germline V gene. The CDR3 covers 16 residues. The CDR3 bases are TGTGCCAGCAGTTTTTTTGGACAGGGTAACACCGGGGAGCTGTTTTTT. It yields the protein CASSFFGQGNTGELFF.

This clone appeared a few times. The chain combines TRBV5-4 with TRBJ1-2, with unresolved D. In germline, CDR1 is SGHNT, CDR2 YYREEE (reference sequence). The V end lost 2 bases, the J end lost 4 bases, and 12 bases lay between the germline ends. This CDR3 comprises 14 residues. CDR3 residues: CASSLEWGAYGYTF. The CDR3 nucleotides are TGTGCCAGCAGCTTAGAGTGGGGTGCCTATGGCTACACCTTC.

The chain combines TRBV30 with TRBJ2-3; TRBD2 agrees at 8 bases. The CDR3 totals 16 residues. The germline gives CDR1 GTSNPN, CDR2 SVGIG (reference sequence). The junction had 6 bases not matched to a gene; V was cut back by 1 base and J by 0 bases. The CDR3 nucleotides read TGTGCCTGGAGTGGGACTAGCAGCACTAGCACAGATACGCAGTATTTT. Its translation is CAWSGTSSTSTDTQYF.

The chain carries TRBV6-6 and TRBJ2-7; TRBD1 or TRBD2 may be the D gene (5 bases each). Trimming stripped 5 bases from V and 3 bases from J, with 11 bases between. This CDR3 is built from 13 residues. Germline CDR1 reads MNHNY; CDR2 reads SVGAGI (reference sequence). Here the CDR3 DNA reads TGTGCCAGCAGTACCGGGACCAACTACGAGCAGTACTTC. It yields the protein CASSTGTNYEQYF.

The DNA for the CDR3 is TGTGCCAGCAGTTATGACCGCAGGCGTGAAGCTTTCTTT. Translating it yields CASSYDRRREAFF. V gene TRBV6-5 combines with J gene TRBJ1-1, with D hard to call. The CDR3 length is 13 residues. CDR1 and CDR2 from the germline V gene are MNHEY and SVGAGI. V was trimmed by 3 bases and J by 7 bases, leaving 12 bases between them.

This clone showed up just a few times. The rearrangement uses TRBV19 and TRBJ2-5, with 10 bases lining up with TRBD1. CDR1 LNHDA and CDR2 SQIVND come from the germline V gene (reference sequence). The V gene end was trimmed by 2 bases and the J gene end by 2 bases; junction bases not matched to a gene: 11. This CDR3 is 18 amino acids long. CDR3 protein: CASSIRGTGDLGQETQYF. CDR3 in DNA: TGTGCCAGTAGTATAAGGGGGACAGGGGACCTCGGTCAAGAGACCCAGTACTTC.

This clone was observed a single time. The chain has TRBV5-1 and TRBJ1-1; D uncertain. V dropped 1 base and J dropped 5 bases, with 12 bases sitting between them. CDR1 is SGHRS, CDR2 YFSETQ, per germline. The length of the CDR3 is 14 residues. This CDR3 is CASSLQVGVTEAFF. CDR3 nucleotide sequence: TGCGCCAGCAGCTTGCAGGTTGGTGTGACTGAAGCTTTCTTT.

This chain links TRBV6-6 with TRBJ2-1; 7 bases are a match to TRBD1. The V and J ends lost 11 bases and 1 base, in that order; junction bases with no gene match: 8. This CDR3 comprises 14 residues. Germline V CDR1 and CDR2: MNHNY, SVGAGI (reference sequence). The CDR3 nucleotides read TGTGCCGTAGGGGGCGGCAGTTCCTACAATGAGCAGTTCTTC. It encodes CAVGGGSSYNEQFF.

This clone was found once. For the CDR3, the DNA is TGTGCCAGCAGCTTAGTAGGCAGGGGGGTCTATAGCAATCAGCCCCAGCATTTT. It codes for CASSLVGRGVYSNQPQHF. V usage is TRBV11-1 and J usage is TRBJ1-5, with TRBD1 matching 7 bases. The CDR3 totals 18 residues. J gave up 0 bases and V 1 base, and 9 bases lay outside the gene matches. The germline V gene encodes CDR1 SGHAT and CDR2 FQDESV (reference sequence).

This chain connects TRBV18 to TRBJ2-5; possible D gene TRBD2, 6 bases. CDR3 length: 14 residues. V was trimmed by 0 bases and J by 5 bases, leaving 10 bases between them. Germline lookup yields CDR1 KGHSH and CDR2 LQKENI. Here the CDR3 reads CASSPPGGGETQYF. CDR3 coding DNA: TGTGCCAGCTCACCACCCGGGGGAGGTGAGACCCAGTACTTC.

This chain joins TRBV5-4 and TRBJ2-7, with a weak D call TRBD1 (6 bases). The ends were cut back, 3 bases at V and 1 base at J, with 11 bases in the middle. CDR3 length: 14 residues. Germline V CDR1 and CDR2: SGHNT, YYREEE (reference sequence). CDR3 sequence (DNA): TGTGCCAGCAGCTCTGGCGACAGGTCCTACGAGCAGTACTTC. Its translation: CASSSGDRSYEQYF.

The J gene is TRBJ1-2, the V gene TRBV27, with 7 nucleotides matching TRBD1. Germline CDR1 reads MNHEY; CDR2 reads SMNVEV (reference sequence). CDR3 length: 14 residues. The V gene end was trimmed by 5 bases and the J gene end by 4 bases; junction bases not matched to a gene: 7. The CDR3 DNA is TGTGCCAGCAGTCCAGGGGGTTCCTTCTATGGCTACACCTTC. Its protein product is CASSPGGSFYGYTF.

This chain links TRBV7-9 with TRBJ2-3, with a weak D call TRBD2 (6 bases). V shed 1 base and J shed 0 bases, with 11 bases lying between them. This CDR3 is 16 amino acids long. Per the germline V gene, CDR1 is SEHNR and CDR2 is FQNEAQ (reference sequence). The chain's CDR3 is CASSLGPSGSTDTQYF. CDR3 nucleotide sequence: TGTGCCAGCAGCTTAGGGCCCAGCGGGAGCACAGATACGCAGTATTTT.

The chain is built from TRBV29-1 and TRBJ1-5, with 8 bases fitting TRBD1. V trimming: 2 bases; J trimming: 2 bases; junction bases outside the gene matches: 5. Germline V CDR1 and CDR2: SQVTM, ANQGSEA. The CDR3 covers 15 residues. As DNA, the CDR3 is TGCAGCGTTGAATTCCCAGGGGGCGGCAATCAGCCCCAGCATTTT. Residues: CSVEFPGGGNQPQHF.

The chain couples TRBV18 to TRBJ2-1; TRBD1 matches at 7 bases. Germline lookup yields CDR1 KGHSH and CDR2 LQKENI. Unmatched junction bases numbered 6, after V lost 5 bases and J lost 5 bases. The CDR3 spans 14 residues. CDR3 region: CASSSYTGDNEQFF. DNA for the CDR3: TGTGCCAGCTCAAGTTATACAGGGGACAATGAGCAGTTCTTC.

CDR3 region: CAWSKEVGGHQPQHF. Here the CDR3 DNA reads TGTGCCTGGAGTAAAGAGGTAGGGGGCCATCAGCCCCAGCATTTT. The chain couples TRBV30 to TRBJ1-5; 7 positions match TRBD1. Germline CDR1 is GTSNPN and CDR2 is SVGIG (reference sequence). The CDR3 loop spans 15 amino acids. V trimming: 2 bases; J trimming: 5 bases; junction bases outside the gene matches: 9.

J is TRBJ2-3 and V is TRBV6-5, with D unresolved. Germline V gene data show CDR1 as MNHEY and CDR2 as SVGAGI. Deletions cut 7 bases from V and 6 bases from J, with 8 bases between. The length of the CDR3 is 11 residues. CDR3 DNA: TGTGCCAGCACTTTGGGGGATACGCAGTATTTT. Translating it yields CASTLGDTQYF.

The genes are TRBV6-6 and TRBJ1-5; D is unclear. The CDR3 runs 12 residues. The V end was cut by 2 bases, the J end by 7 bases, with 6 bases between. Germline V lookup: CDR1 MNHNY, CDR2 SVGAGI (reference sequence). For the CDR3, the DNA is TGTGCCAGCAGTTACCCCGGACAGCCCCAGCATTTT. It translates to CASSYPGQPQHF.

This chain connects TRBV5-1 to TRBJ2-1; possible D gene TRBD1, 6 bases. CDR1 SGHRS and CDR2 YFSETQ come from the germline V gene. The CDR3 extends over 16 amino acids. Trimming removed 3 bases at V and 0 bases at J, with 13 bases between. CDR3 in amino acids: CASSSEMDSSYNEQFF. The CDR3 coding sequence is TGCGCCAGCAGCTCTGAGATGGACAGCTCCTACAATGAGCAGTTCTTC.

The chain joins TRBV30 to TRBJ1-1, with D unclear. The CDR3 has 15 residues. Germline assignment: CDR1 GTSNPN and CDR2 SVGIG (reference sequence). V lost 2 bases and J 3 bases, leaving 16 bases between the germline ends. CDR3 loop: CAWSSGSSRDTEAFF. CDR3 DNA: TGTGCCTGGAGTAGTGGATCCTCGCGGGACACTGAAGCTTTCTTT. Using reference TRBV30 and TRBJ1-1 for the parts outside the CDR3, the full variable domain is SQTIHQWPATLVQPVGSPLSLECTVEGTSNPNLYWYRQAAGRGLQLLFYSVGIGQISSEVPQNLSASRPQDRQFILSSKKLLLSDSGFYLCAWSSGSSRDTEAFFGQGTRLTVV.

This clone has a handful of counts. V usage is TRBV10-1 and J usage is TRBJ1-5; D is unresolved. Looked up from germline, CDR1 is WNHNN and CDR2 is SYGVQD (reference sequence). V lost 5 bases to trimming and J lost 3 bases, with 17 bases between them. There are 16 residues in the CDR3. CDR3 amino acids: CASSPQVENPNQPQHF. The CDR3 DNA is TGCGCCAGCAGTCCCCAGGTGGAAAATCCCAATCAGCCCCAGCATTTT.

The gene calls are TRBV7-2 and TRBJ1-3, with 9 nucleotides matching TRBD1. Unmatched junction bases numbered 7, after V lost 9 bases and J lost 7 bases. Germline loops: CDR1 SGHTA, CDR2 FQGNSA. The CDR3 has 13 residues. The CDR3 reads CARLGTGCNTIYF. CDR3 DNA: TGTGCCAGACTAGGGACAGGGTGCAACACCATATATTTT.

V usage is TRBV5-4 and J usage is TRBJ1-2; 12 bases are a match to TRBD1. Unmatched junction bases numbered 8, after V lost 5 bases and J lost 6 bases. The CDR3 runs 15 residues. CDR1 and CDR2 from the germline V gene are SGHNT and YYREEE (reference sequence). CDR3 nucleotides: TGTGCCAGCAGGGAAGGGGACAGGGGGCCAGATGGCTACACCTTC. It specifies CASREGDRGPDGYTF.